This is a list of T cell receptor beta chains from one sample in a study of OX40 agonist ivuxolimab in advanced cancers. Assay: immunoSEQ multiplex PCR; the TCRdb copy retains only in-frame clones and omits some. The data hold some 130,000 clones, with 75% to 90% observed a single time. Source: CD4+ or CD8+ T cells sorted from blood, taken in a trial of the OX40 agonist ivuxolimab. These receptors came from an adult with an advanced solid tumor such as melanoma, head and neck, liver or kidney cancer. Each CDR3 is given with its conserved first and last residue. The order of the fields is V gene, clone size, D gene, J gene, CDR3 protein, CDR3 DNA. A D gene is named only where the DNA matches it firmly. Not every row has a clone size; where given, it reads once, few, many or a size class.

>TRBV6-5|-|-|TRBJ1-2
CASSEPGINYGYTF
TGTGCCAGCAGTGAACCAGGGATTAACTATGGCTACACCTTC
>TRBV7-9|-|TRBD1|TRBJ1-4
CASSLTGGLNEKLFF
TGTGCCAGCAGTTTAACAGGGGGGCTTAATGAAAAACTGTTTTTT
>TRBV6-5|few|-|TRBJ1-2
CASSYSSGSDGYTF
TGTGCCAGCAGTTACTCATCGGGTAGTGATGGCTACACCTTC
>TRBV6-1|-|-|TRBJ2-5
CASSDWTEETQYF
TGTGCCAGCAGTGACTGGACAGAAGAGACCCAGTACTTC
>TRBV5-1|-|-|TRBJ1-1
CASSPGSGSEAFF
TGCGCCAGCAGCCCGGGGTCGGGTAGTGAAGCTTTCTTT
>TRBV2|-|-|TRBJ2-1
CASSEVVPPHYNEQFF
TGTGCCAGCAGTGAGGTGGTCCCCCCCCATTACAATGAGCAGTTCTTC
>TRBV5-6|-|-|TRBJ2-3
CASSTGSADTQYF
TGTGCCAGCAGCACTGGTTCAGCAGATACGCAGTATTTT
>TRBV6-6|-|-|TRBJ2-5
CASSPPSRVETQYF
TGTGCCAGCAGTCCCCCCAGTCGTGTGGAGACCCAGTACTTC
>TRBV28|-|-|TRBJ2-7
CASRGLTAPSYEQYF
TGTGCCAGCAGGGGGCTGACAGCGCCATCCTACGAGCAGTACTTC
>TRBV19|many|-|TRBJ1-6
CASRYSPNSPLHF
TGTGCCAGTAGGTACAGCCCTAATTCACCCCTCCACTTT
>TRBV13|-|-|TRBJ2-7
CASSLRTEVREQYF
TGTGCCAGCAGCCTACGGACTGAAGTCCGCGAGCAGTACTTC
>TRBV19|-|-|TRBJ2-6
CASSIGGAGANVLTF
TGTGCCAGTAGTATAGGGGGGGCTGGGGCCAACGTCCTGACTTTC
>TRBV7-8|-|TRBD1|TRBJ1-5
CASSLVRDRALNLHPGDQPQHF
TGTGCCAGCAGCTTAGTTCGAGACAGGGCTCTTAATTTGCACCCCGGGGATCAGCCCCAGCATTTT
>TRBV19|-|-|TRBJ1-2
CASTRGDPGYTF
TGTGCCAGTACCCGGGGTGATCCCGGCTACACCTTC
>TRBV14|-|-|TRBJ2-1
CASSLLGLDYNEQFF
TGTGCCAGCAGCTTATTGGGCCTCGACTACAATGAGCAGTTCTTC